The 29 T cell receptor beta chains given below trace back to one sample, sequenced in a study of beta chain features in type 1 diabetes. General observations from the study: TCRB CDR3s were moderately but significantly shorter in Type 1 diabetes patients in all four CD4+ subsets.

As every portion of the isolated RNA was reverse transcribed, the sequencing read expressed TCRB transcripts. Method: immunoSEQ multiplex PCR; TCRdb's copy keeps in-frame clones and lacks some. The data contain 100,000 to 150,000 clones, about 18% of them singletons. No antigen has been identified for these receptors. The sample was central memory CD4+ T cells from blood. Every receptor here comes from a man younger than 30 with type 1 diabetes.

This clone was counted between two and nine times. The chain is built from TRBV4-3 and TRBJ2-1, with 11 bases that match TRBD1. The ends lost 3 bases at V and 8 bases at J; junction bases unmatched: 6. Germline lookup yields CDR1 LGHNA and CDR2 YSLEER. The CDR3 extends over 15 amino acids. The CDR3, as DNA: TGCGCCAGCAGCCATTTCGGACAGGGGGCTTATGAGCAGTTCTTC. Its protein is CASSHFGQGAYEQFF.

This clone was picked up a small number of times. The CDR3 sequence: CAISDRRNEQFF. The DNA of the CDR3 is TGTGCCATCAGTGATCGACGAAATGAGCAGTTCTTC. V usage is TRBV10-3 and J usage is TRBJ2-1; D not certain. The length of the CDR3 is 12 residues. Germline-derived CDR1 and CDR2 are ENHRY and SYGVKD. V was shortened by 3 bases and J by 7 bases, with 7 bases between the two germline ends.

V usage is TRBV30 and J usage is TRBJ1-4; 7 bases line up with TRBD1. V shed 0 bases, J shed 12 bases, and the junction held 7 bases outside the gene matches. Germline values: CDR1 GTSNPN, CDR2 SVGIG (reference sequence). The CDR3 spans 13 residues. This CDR3 is CAWSVHGQAELFF. The CDR3 nucleotides read TGTGCCTGGAGTGTACATGGACAGGCTGAACTGTTTTTT.

The chain recombines TRBV30 with TRBJ2-3; no clear D gene. Between the trimmed V and J ends, which lost 4 bases and 0 bases, there was a span of 8 bases. Germline V lookup: CDR1 GTSNPN, CDR2 SVGIG (reference sequence). The CDR3 has 13 amino acids. CDR3 in DNA: TGTGCCTGGACCCCATGGAGCACAGATACGCAGTATTTT. This gives the protein CAWTPWSTDTQYF.

This clone has just a few counts. This rearrangement joins TRBV7-6 to TRBJ2-5; perhaps TRBD1 as D (5 bases). The CDR3 has 15 residues. Trimming pared 0 bases from V and 3 bases from J, leaving 11 bases between. Per germline, CDR1 SGHVS and CDR2 FNYEAQ. In nucleotides, the CDR3 is TGTGCCAGCAGCTTAGCTATGGGGCCTGAAGAGACCCAGTACTTC. Protein: CASSLAMGPEETQYF. The variable domain in full, completed from reference TRBV7-6 and TRBJ2-5, reads GAGVSQSPRYKVTKRGQDVALRCDPISGHVSLYWYRQALGQGPEFLTYFNYEAQQDKSGLPNDRFSAERPEGSISTLTIQRTEQRDSAMYRCASSLAMGPEETQYFGPGTRLLVL.

There are a few counts of this clone. The J gene is TRBJ1-4, the V gene TRBV28, with TRBD1 matching over 7 bases. Germline CDR1 MDHEN, CDR2 SYDVKM. The CDR3 runs to 16 residues. Unmatched junction bases numbered 14, after V lost 5 bases and J lost 8 bases. CDR3 in DNA: TGTGCCAGCAGTAGGACAGGACAGCCGTTTAGGGAAAAACTGTTTTTT. Its protein is CASSRTGQPFREKLFF.

This clone was observed a handful of times. The chain carries TRBV6-4 and TRBJ1-1; D ambiguous. The CDR3 length is 13 residues. Trimming removed 5 bases from V and 2 bases from J, with 9 bases in between. CDR1 is MRHNA and CDR2 is SNTAGT in the germline V gene. The CDR3 loop is CASSRGFNTEAFF. As DNA, the CDR3 is TGTGCCAGCAGTCGGGGATTCAACACTGAAGCTTTCTTT.

This sequence joins TRBV7-2 and TRBJ1-2; D is uncertain. Germline CDR1 and CDR2: SGHTA and FQGNSA. V was pared by 4 bases and J by 0 bases, with 3 bases between. This CDR3 region has 12 residues. CDR3 residues: CASSSSNYGYTF. DNA of the CDR3: TGTGCCAGCAGCTCGTCTAACTATGGCTACACCTTC. The full variable domain, completed using reference TRBV7-2 and TRBJ1-2, is GAGVSQSPSNKVTEKGKDVELRCDPISGHTALYWYRQSLGQGLEFLIYFQGNSAPDKSGLPSDRFSAERTGGSVSTLTIQRTQQEDSAVYLCASSSSNYGYTFGSGTRLTVV.

The chain has TRBV13 and TRBJ1-2; D may be TRBD1 (5 bases). The germline CDR1 and CDR2 sequences are PRHDT and FYEKMQ (reference sequence). The CDR3 has 16 amino acids. V was trimmed by 5 bases and J by 1 base, leaving 17 bases between them. The CDR3 DNA follows: TGTGCCAGCAGCCCAGGGACTTCCCCAAATAACTATGGCTACACCTTC. Amino acids: CASSPGTSPNNYGYTF.

This clone was recorded many times. Other DNA sequences in this sample translate to the same CDR3. The V gene is TRBV30, the J gene TRBJ2-5; possibly TRBD1 or TRBD2 for D (5 bases each). The CDR3 runs 11 residues. The V gene lost 5 bases and the J gene lost 5 bases, with 9 bases spanning the gap. The germline CDR1 and CDR2 sequences are GTSNPN and SVGIG (reference sequence). Here the CDR3 DNA reads TGTGCCTGGGGGTGGGGGGAGACCCAGTACTTC. Translating gives CAWGWGETQYF.

The genes are TRBV5-1 and TRBJ2-5; weak D call: TRBD2 (6 bases). V shed 3 bases and J shed 6 bases, with 15 bases lying between them. From germline, CDR1 is SGHRS and CDR2 YFSETQ. The CDR3 totals 14 residues. CDR3 sequence: CASSSGTLYQTQYF. The CDR3 DNA reads TGCGCCAGCAGCTCCGGGACTCTTTACCAGACCCAGTACTTC.

The rearrangement links TRBV18 to TRBJ2-3; 8 nucleotides line up with TRBD2. CDR3 length: 11 residues. V shed 1 base and J 15 bases; nucleotides not matched to a gene: 3. Per the germline V gene, CDR1 is KGHSH and CDR2 is LQKENI. CDR3 nucleotides: TGTGCCAGCTCACCACTTAGCGGGGATTATTTT. Protein product: CASSPLSGDYF.

V usage is TRBV11-3 and J usage is TRBJ2-3; D is tentatively TRBD1 or TRBD2 (6 bases each). The CDR3 contains 15 residues. Germline values: CDR1 SGHNT, CDR2 YENEEA. V lost 5 bases and J lost 0, with 12 bases in between. The CDR3 DNA is TGTGCCAGCAGCCCCGAGGGGGGAAGCACAGATACGCAGTATTTT. Protein: CASSPEGGSTDTQYF. Looking up the rest from reference TRBV11-3 and TRBJ2-3 gives the full variable domain: EAGVVQSPRYKIIEKKQPVAFWCNPISGHNTLYWYLQNLGQGPELLIRYENEEAVDDSQLPKDRFSAERLKGVDSTLKIQPAELGDSAVYLCASSPEGGSTDTQYFGPGTRLTVL.

Remarks on this clone: One junction end does not reproduce the germline sequence, and a read error may be involved. This chain joins TRBV7-7 and TRBJ2-3, with D unresolved. Per the germline V gene, CDR1 is SSHAT and CDR2 is FNYEAQ (reference sequence). The CDR3 contains 14 residues. The CDR3 loop is CASSLDAIADTQYF. The CDR3 coding sequence is TGTGCTAGCAGCTTAGACGCTATCGCAGATACGCAGTATTTT.

V and J are TRBV9 and TRBJ2-2; 8 bases align to TRBD2. This CDR3 has 18 residues. V shed 0 bases, J shed 9 bases, and the junction held 16 bases outside the gene matches. Germline V CDR1 and CDR2: SGDLS, YYNGEE. CDR3 sequence: CASSVVREGRSSHRELFF. The CDR3 DNA sequence: TGTGCCAGCAGCGTAGTCCGGGAGGGCCGATCTAGCCATAGGGAGCTGTTTTTT.

The gene calls are TRBV7-9 and TRBJ1-6, with 7 bases identical to TRBD1. The CDR3 totals 12 residues. From germline, CDR1 is SEHNR and CDR2 FQNEAQ (reference sequence). The junction had 6 bases not matched to a gene; V was cut back by 5 bases and J by 14 bases. CDR3 DNA: TGTGCCAGCAGCCGAGGGGGCGAGGCCCTCCACTTT. It codes for CASSRGGEALHF.

The chain uses TRBV7-2 and TRBJ2-1; 13 nucleotides agree with TRBD2. The CDR3 is made up of 16 amino acids. Germline CDR1 is SGHTA and CDR2 is FQGNSA. J lost 5 bases, V lost 6 bases, and 7 bases had no gene match. The CDR3 nucleotides read TGTGCCAGCAGGATAAAGGGACTAGCGGGAAACAATGAGCAGTTCTTC. It translates to CASRIKGLAGNNEQFF.

In its sample, this clone was seen a few times. The chain is built from TRBV30 and TRBJ1-2; possibly TRBD1 for D (6 bases). V was pared by 2 bases and J by 4 bases, with 8 bases between. The CDR3 spans 12 residues. The germline V gene has CDR1 GTSNPN and CDR2 SVGIG (reference sequence). CDR3 nucleotides: TGTGCCTGGAGTAACAGGGTCTATGGCTACACCTTC. Translation: CAWSNRVYGYTF.

The rearrangement joins TRBV28 to TRBJ2-7; D is unresolved. The CDR3 has 12 residues. Germline-derived CDR1 and CDR2 are MDHEN and SYDVKM. Trimming removed 5 bases from V and 1 base from J, with 6 bases in between. The CDR3 DNA sequence: TGTGCCAGCAGTCCCGATTCCTACGAGCAGTACTTC. Its translation: CASSPDSYEQYF.

This clone has more than one count but fewer than ten. The chain combines TRBV18 with TRBJ2-3; TRBD2 aligns across 12 bases. Losses at the gene ends were 3 bases for V and 4 bases for J; bases not matched to a gene: 2. The CDR3 loop spans 15 amino acids. Germline loops: CDR1 KGHSH, CDR2 LQKENI. The CDR3 nucleotides are TGTGCCAGCTCACCGACTAGCGGGGGATCAGATACGCAGTATTTT. This codes for CASSPTSGGSDTQYF.

This clone was counted at least ten times. The chain couples TRBV19 to TRBJ1-1; a weak D match, TRBD1 (5 bases). The CDR3 is 13 amino acids. Germline values: CDR1 LNHDA, CDR2 SQIVND (reference sequence). V was pared by 5 bases and J by 0 bases, with 7 bases between. The CDR3 DNA reads TGTGCCAGTAGTCAGGGTATGAACACTGAAGCTTTCTTT. Translating it yields CASSQGMNTEAFF.

The J gene is TRBJ2-1, the V gene TRBV10-3; TRBD1 is a possible D gene (5 bases). Germline V gives CDR1 ENHRY, CDR2 SYGVKD. The CDR3 has 12 amino acids. V was trimmed by 2 bases and J by 10 bases, leaving 9 bases between them. The CDR3, as DNA: TGTGCCATCAGTGAGGTCGCAGGGGAGCAGTTCTTC. It yields the protein CAISEVAGEQFF.

In its sample, this clone ranks as medium-sized. The rearrangement links TRBV18 to TRBJ2-7, with 7 bases matching TRBD1. The CDR3 loop spans 17 amino acids. V gave up 6 bases and J gave up 2 bases; unmatched junction bases: 16. In germline, CDR1 is KGHSH, CDR2 LQKENI. The CDR3 region is CASSQPPAGTVTYEQYF. The CDR3 DNA sequence: TGTGCCAGCTCTCAACCCCCGGCAGGGACAGTCACCTACGAGCAGTACTTC.

This clone was detected a few times. This sequence joins TRBV4-1 and TRBJ1-1, with unresolved D. Germline loops: CDR1 MGHRA, CDR2 YSYEKL. Trimming pared 1 base from V and 0 bases from J, leaving 15 bases between. The CDR3 sequence is 17 residues long. The CDR3 protein is CASSQVDLGFVNTEAFF. DNA of the CDR3: TGCGCCAGCAGCCAAGTAGACTTAGGGTTCGTGAACACTGAAGCTTTCTTT.

Here the CDR3 reads CASSQDGTTNNEQFF. The CDR3 DNA is TGTGCCAGCAGCCAAGATGGGACTACCAACAATGAGCAGTTCTTC. This chain connects TRBV4-2 to TRBJ2-1, with TRBD2 identical over 7 bases. The CDR3 sequence is 15 residues long. The junction had 4 bases not matched to a gene; V was cut back by 0 bases and J by 5 bases. The V gene's germline CDR1 is LGHNA and CDR2 YNFKEQ.

This clone was observed a handful of times. The chain employs TRBV29-1 and TRBJ2-7; 9 bases align to TRBD2. The CDR3 runs 14 residues. The J segment lost 3 bases and the V segment lost 4 bases, leaving 7 bases of the junction unmatched. CDR1 SQVTM and CDR2 ANQGSEA come from the germline V gene. The CDR3 spells CSVASSGIHYEQYF. CDR3 sequence (DNA): TGCAGCGTTGCGTCTAGCGGGATCCACTACGAGCAGTACTTC.

This clone was counted between two and nine times. The chain uses TRBV7-2 and TRBJ1-1; D ambiguous. CDR3 length: 12 amino acids. Germline CDR1 is SGHTA and CDR2 is FQGNSA. V was trimmed by 1 base and J by 7 bases, leaving 7 bases between them. CDR3 coding DNA: TGTGCCAGCAGCTTAGAATTCGGTGAAGCTTTCTTT. Translation gives CASSLEFGEAFF.

The rearrangement joins TRBV29-1 to TRBJ1-5; D perhaps matches TRBD1 (5 bases). This CDR3 is built from 15 residues. CDR1 SQVTM and CDR2 ANQGSEA come from the germline V gene. Deletions cut 5 bases from V and 2 bases from J, with 16 bases between. The CDR3 bases are TGCAGCGTTTCGTGGCAGGGCGGGGGCAATCAGCCCCAGCATTTT. Translating gives CSVSWQGGGNQPQHF.

The chain employs TRBV14 and TRBJ2-7; 8 positions match TRBD2. CDR1 and CDR2 (germline): SGHDN, FVKESK. CDR3 length equals 18 residues. V shed 0 bases and J 2 bases; nucleotides not matched to a gene: 12. The CDR3 DNA is TGTGCCAGCAGCCAAGATGGTGCGGCGGGAGGCCCCCCCTACGAGCAGTACTTC. Residues: CASSQDGAAGGPPYEQYF.